The 14 T cell receptor beta chains listed next were all sequenced from one sample in a study of blood T cell repertoires in COVID-19. Profiled with immunoSEQ multiplex PCR; TCRdb holds only in-frame clones, not every one. The sample records tens of thousands of clones, around four fifths being singletons. The sequencing input was peripheral blood. These receptors were taken from a middle-aged man with active COVID-19.

The chain employs TRBV5-1 and TRBJ2-3; 8 nucleotides agree with TRBD2. In germline, CDR1 is SGHRS, CDR2 YFSETQ. CDR3 size: 14 residues. The CDR3 nucleotides read TGCGCTACCCAAACGGGACTAGGGGGGGATACGCAGTATTTT. This codes for CATQTGLGGDTQYF.

V and J are TRBV24-1 and TRBJ2-3; TRBD2 agrees at 8 bases. The CDR3 length is 16 residues. Germline loops: CDR1 KGHDR, CDR2 SFDVKD. V gave up 4 bases and J gave up 1 base; unmatched junction bases: 6. The CDR3 loop reads CATSEVAGRRTDTQYF. Written as DNA, the CDR3 is TGTGCCACCAGTGAGGTAGCGGGGCGCCGCACAGATACGCAGTATTTT.

The chain joins TRBV11-2 to TRBJ2-1; D unclear. This CDR3 has 16 amino acids. V was clipped by 6 bases and J by 0 bases, with 15 bases between them. The germline CDR1 and CDR2 sequences are SGHAT and FQNNGV. CDR3 nucleotide sequence: TGTGCCAGCAGGCCTTTGAGGCGGAGCTCCTACAATGAGCAGTTCTTC. Translating it yields CASRPLRRSSYNEQFF.

The rearrangement links TRBV6-6 to TRBJ2-7; 7 nucleotides agree with TRBD1. The germline V gene encodes CDR1 MNHNY and CDR2 SVGAGI (reference sequence). This CDR3 spans 13 amino acids. After removal of 11 bases from V and 3 bases from J, the junction contained 10 bases not matched to a gene. The CDR3 loop reads CAVGAGGFYEQYF. The CDR3 DNA reads as TGTGCCGTAGGGGCAGGGGGTTTCTACGAGCAGTACTTC.

The chain combines TRBV5-1 with TRBJ2-5; the match to TRBD2 covers 7 bases. CDR1 is SGHRS and CDR2 is YFSETQ in the germline V gene. Losses at the gene ends were 7 bases for V and 7 bases for J; bases not matched to a gene: 10. The CDR3 consists of 13 residues. Here the CDR3 DNA reads TGCGCCAGCGGGGGGGTCCTTGGATCGACCCAGTACTTC. It is translated as CASGGVLGSTQYF.

This chain joins TRBV5-1 and TRBJ2-1; the D gene is possibly TRBD1 (6 bases). The germline gives CDR1 SGHRS, CDR2 YFSETQ. V lost 2 bases, J lost 3 bases, and 9 bases lay in between. The CDR3 is 14 residues long. The CDR3 coding sequence is TGCGCCAGCAGCTTACAGGGAATCTACAATGAGCAGTTCTTC. Its translation: CASSLQGIYNEQFF.

This chain uses TRBV5-4 with TRBJ2-4; TRBD1 is a possible D gene (6 bases). V lost 4 bases and J 7 bases, leaving 21 bases between the germline ends. This CDR3 is 16 amino acids long. Germline loops: CDR1 SGHNT, CDR2 YYREEE (reference sequence). The DNA of the CDR3 is TGTGCCAGCAGCAAAACCTACGGGGCAGGGGACAACATTCAGTACTTC. Translation: CASSKTYGAGDNIQYF.

V gene TRBV29-1 combines with J gene TRBJ2-1, with 8 bases matching TRBD2. The germline gives CDR1 SQVTM, CDR2 ANQGSEA. V was clipped by 7 bases and J by 10 bases; unmatched bases: 15. The CDR3 consists of 14 residues. CDR3 nucleotides: TGCAGCGCCCCCGGGACTAGTCTTTCAGGGGAGCAGTTCTTC. This encodes CSAPGTSLSGEQFF.

This rearrangement joins TRBV5-4 to TRBJ1-6, with 10 bases fitting TRBD1. CDR3 size: 14 residues. Germline lookup yields CDR1 SGHNT and CDR2 YYREEE (reference sequence). The trim removed 3 bases at V and 9 bases at J, leaving 3 bases unmatched. The CDR3 sequence: CASSSGTGVSPLHF. The DNA of the CDR3 is TGTGCCAGCAGCTCCGGGACAGGGGTTTCACCCCTCCACTTT.

The chain combines TRBV5-4 with TRBJ2-2; TRBD1 agrees at 8 bases. This CDR3 spans 15 amino acids. V was clipped by 2 bases and J by 5 bases; unmatched bases: 5. Germline CDR1 reads SGHNT; CDR2 reads YYREEE (reference sequence). The CDR3 here is CASSFWTGRTGELFF. As DNA, the CDR3 is TGTGCCAGCAGCTTCTGGACAGGGAGGACCGGGGAGCTGTTTTTT.

The V gene is TRBV11-1, the J gene TRBJ2-7; D not certain. This CDR3 contains 12 residues. Germline loops: CDR1 SGHAT, CDR2 FQDESV (reference sequence). V lost 5 bases and J 2 bases, leaving 7 bases between the germline ends. The CDR3 spells CASSLTAYEQYF. DNA of the CDR3: TGTGCCAGCAGCCTAACAGCCTACGAGCAGTACTTC.

This chain connects TRBV30 to TRBJ1-1; D uncertain. Trimming cost V 4 bases and J 4 bases, with 10 bases left between them. CDR3 size: 12 residues. Germline CDR1 and CDR2: GTSNPN and SVGIG (reference sequence). CDR3 bases: TGTGCCTGGATGTTCAGCGGCACTGAAGCTTTCTTT. This encodes CAWMFSGTEAFF.

V usage is TRBV23-1 and J usage is TRBJ2-3; TRBD2 agrees at 9 bases. TRBV23-1 is designated an ORF whose function remains uncertain. The trim removed 1 base at V and 2 bases at J, leaving 10 bases unmatched. The CDR3 runs 18 residues. In nucleotides, the CDR3 is TGCGCCAGCAGTCAATTGCGGGGGGGGGACAGTTTCACAGATACGCAGTATTTT. Its translation: CASSQLRGGDSFTDTQYF.

This chain joins TRBV5-6 and TRBJ2-1; 8 nucleotides align to TRBD1. The CDR3 totals 17 residues. Germline trimming cut 1 base from V and 6 bases from J; bases unmatched to any gene: 12. Per germline, CDR1 SGHDT and CDR2 YYEEEE. The CDR3 loop is CASSLLGQVPLGNEQFF. In DNA, the CDR3 is TGTGCCAGCAGCTTGTTGGGACAGGTCCCCCTGGGCAATGAGCAGTTCTTC.